The rows below give T cell receptor beta chains drawn from one sample of a study of blood T cell repertoires in COVID-19. TCRdb keeps only in-frame clones here, not all; method: immunoSEQ multiplex PCR. Of about 130,000 clones in the sample, about 86% are singletons; the top ten hold under 4.5%. Sequencing input: peripheral blood. Source of these receptors: a woman in her fifties or sixties with acute or convalescent COVID-19. Both conserved end residues are part of each CDR3. The order of the fields is clone size, D gene, J gene, V gene, CDR3 protein, CDR3 DNA. D genes are given only for firm matches. Not all rows give a size; the values are once, few, many and, for expanded clones, a class.

>-|TRBD1|TRBJ1-2|TRBV19
CASRDRGTPFYGYTF
TGTGCCAGTAGGGACAGGGGGACCCCTTTTTATGGCTACACCTTC
>-|TRBD1|TRBJ2-3|TRBV18
CASSPVTGGPTDTQYF
TGTGCCAGCTCACCAGTGACAGGGGGGCCGACAGATACGCAGTATTTT
>-|TRBD1|TRBJ2-1|TRBV27
CASSRVAGGLNEQFF
TGTGCCAGCAGCAGAGTGGCAGGGGGTCTGAATGAGCAGTTCTTC
>-|TRBD2|TRBJ2-7|TRBV7-2
CASSLRGTSGNPSEQYF
TGTGCCAGCAGCCTCCGAGGCACTAGCGGGAATCCATCCGAGCAGTACTTC
>once|-|TRBJ2-1|TRBV28
CASSTPRDYNEQFF
TGTGCCAGCAGTACCCCCCGGGACTACAATGAGCAGTTCTTC
>-|-|TRBJ2-1|TRBV29-1
CSVELFDREQFF
TGCAGCGTTGAGCTTTTCGACAGGGAGCAGTTCTTC
>-|TRBD1|TRBJ1-2|TRBV4-2
CASSQAQHGRDRGDGYTF
TGTGCCAGCAGCCAAGCACAGCACGGCCGGGACAGGGGCGATGGCTACACCTTC
>-|TRBD2|TRBJ2-7|TRBV5-1
CASSPAGGAAYEQYF
TGCGCCAGCAGCCCGGCGGGGGGTGCAGCCTACGAGCAGTACTTC
>once|TRBD1|TRBJ2-7|TRBV6-5
CASSTWTGSYEQYF
TGTGCCAGCAGTACCTGGACAGGCTCCTACGAGCAGTACTTC
>few|TRBD1|TRBJ1-2|TRBV19
CASSGMGQGDGYTF
TGTGCCAGTAGTGGAATGGGACAGGGCGACGGCTACACCTTC
>few|TRBD1|TRBJ1-3|TRBV28
CASASGQEYGNTIYF
TGTGCCAGCGCCTCAGGACAGGAGTATGGAAACACCATATATTTT
>-|-|TRBJ1-2|TRBV6-1
CASSESQGHLGYGYTF
TGTGCCAGCAGTGAATCCCAGGGCCACCTGGGATATGGCTACACCTTC
>-|TRBD2|TRBJ2-2|TRBV20-1
CSASERGLAGSSGELFF
TGCAGTGCTAGTGAGCGTGGTCTAGCGGGAAGTTCGGGGGAGCTGTTTTTT
>-|TRBD2|TRBJ2-1|TRBV10-3
CAISESGTSGSNEQFF
TGTGCCATCAGTGAGTCCGGGACTAGCGGGAGTAATGAGCAGTTCTTC
>-|-|TRBJ1-1|TRBV18
CASSLQQAGAEAFF
TGTGCCAGCTCCCTCCAACAGGCAGGGGCTGAAGCTTTCTTT
>-|-|TRBJ1-3|TRBV11-2
CASSLDRDTIYF
TGTGCCAGCAGCTTAGATCGGGACACCATATATTTT
>-|-|TRBJ1-2|TRBV11-3
CASSLNGEDTF
TGTGCCAGCAGCTTGAATGGGGAGGACACCTTC
>-|-|TRBJ2-1|TRBV15
CATSSLSGPYNEQFF
TGTGCCACCAGCAGCCTTAGCGGCCCCTACAATGAGCAGTTCTTC
>-|-|TRBJ2-7|TRBV5-1
CAGGRLRSYEQYF
TGCGCTGGGGGGAGACTCAGATCCTACGAGCAGTACTTC
>-|-|TRBJ2-3|TRBV28
CASRLATDTQYF
TGTGCCAGCAGGCTAGCGACCGATACGCAGTATTTT
>-|-|TRBJ1-1|TRBV7-8
CASSLSNRALTEAFF
TGTGCCAGCAGCTTATCCAACAGGGCGTTGACTGAAGCTTTCTTT
>-|-|TRBJ2-1|TRBV18
CASSQGRGGYNEQFF
TGTGCCAGCTCACAGGGGCGAGGCGGTTACAATGAGCAGTTCTTC
>-|-|TRBJ1-5|TRBV27
CATSPTGYQPQHF
TGTGCCACTAGCCCCACAGGGTATCAGCCCCAGCATTTT
>-|TRBD2|TRBJ2-5|TRBV6-2/TRBV6-3
CASSYWGSGGTQYF
TGTGCCAGCAGTTACTGGGGATCGGGGGGTACCCAGTACTTC
>-|-|TRBJ2-1|TRBV14
CASSLVGGGLVNEQFF
TGTGCCAGCAGCCTAGTAGGGGGGGGGCTTGTAAATGAGCAGTTCTTC
>-|TRBD1|TRBJ2-5|TRBV28
CASSSLRDREGETQYF
TGTGCCAGCAGTTCCCTCCGGGACAGGGAGGGGGAGACCCAGTACTTC
>-|TRBD1|TRBJ1-1|TRBV2
CASSEIAQGADTEAFF
TGTGCCAGCAGTGAAATCGCACAGGGGGCGGACACTGAAGCTTTCTTT
>-|-|TRBJ1-2|TRBV7-9
CASSLEDYVGYTF
TGTGCCAGCAGCCTAGAAGACTATGTTGGCTACACCTTC
>few|TRBD1|TRBJ2-1|TRBV28
CASATPGQGSNEQFF
TGTGCCAGCGCGACCCCGGGACAGGGCAGCAATGAGCAGTTCTTC
>-|-|TRBJ2-7|TRBV7-8
CASSLEALRGPPRPYEQYF
TGTGCCAGCAGCTTAGAAGCGCTCAGGGGACCTCCTAGACCCTACGAGCAGTACTTC
>-|TRBD1|TRBJ1-5|TRBV2
CASSGTGSNQPQHF
TGTGCCAGTTCGGGGACAGGGTCGAATCAGCCCCAGCATTTT
>-|-|TRBJ1-6|TRBV2
CASKQGNSPLHF
TGTGCCAGCAAACAGGGAAATTCACCCCTCCACTTT
>-|-|TRBJ1-2|TRBV28
CASRGQGYYGYTF
TGTGCCAGCAGGGGTCAGGGGTACTATGGCTACACCTTC
>-|-|TRBJ2-3|TRBV6-2/TRBV6-3
CASSYSLTSTDTQYF
TGTGCCAGCAGTTACTCACTGACTAGCACAGATACGCAGTATTTT
>-|-|TRBJ1-2|TRBV7-8
CASSLGGRGNHGYTF
TGTGCCAGCAGCTTAGGGGGGCGCGGAAATCATGGCTACACCTTC
>-|-|TRBJ1-1|TRBV5-1
CASTSSPASAEAFF
TGCGCCAGCACCTCGAGTCCCGCTAGTGCTGAAGCTTTCTTT
>-|TRBD1|TRBJ2-1|TRBV7-3
CASSLGGQGPYNEQFF
TGTGCCAGCAGCTTAGGGGGACAGGGCCCCTACAATGAGCAGTTCTTC
>-|-|TRBJ2-6|TRBV5-1
CASKGTLSGANVLTF
TGCGCCAGCAAGGGGACTTTATCTGGGGCCAACGTCCTGACTTTC
>-|-|TRBJ1-5|TRBV28
CASSYRNQPQHF
TGTGCCAGCAGCTACAGGAATCAGCCCCAGCATTTT
>once|TRBD1|TRBJ1-6|TRBV5-8
CASSRHVQGISYNSPLHF
TGTGCCAGCAGCCGACACGTACAGGGGATATCCTATAATTCACCCCTCCACTTT
>once|TRBD1|TRBJ2-1|TRBV18
CASSPTGQLQFF
TGTGCCAGCTCACCGACGGGACAGCTGCAGTTCTTC
>-|TRBD1|TRBJ1-6|TRBV9
CASSLGTANSPLHF
TGTGCCAGCAGCCTCGGGACAGCTAATTCACCCCTCCACTTT
>-|TRBD1|TRBJ1-2|TRBV28
CASSSGQGYGYTF
TGTGCCAGCAGCTCCGGACAGGGCTATGGCTACACCTTC
>-|-|TRBJ1-2|TRBV30
CAWSRRDGYTF
TGTGCCTGGAGCCGCCGGGATGGCTACACCTTC
>-|TRBD2|TRBJ2-1|TRBV7-3
CASSLQAGDEQFF
TGTGCCAGCAGCTTACAAGCGGGGGATGAGCAGTTCTTC
>-|TRBD2|TRBJ2-3|TRBV3-1/TRBV3-2
CASSQDALAGDTQYF
TGTGCCAGCAGCCAAGATGCACTAGCGGGAGATACGCAGTATTTT
>-|-|TRBJ2-3|TRBV4-1
CASSQVSVAVSDTQYF
TGCGCCAGCAGCCAAGTGTCGGTAGCGGTGTCAGATACGCAGTATTTT